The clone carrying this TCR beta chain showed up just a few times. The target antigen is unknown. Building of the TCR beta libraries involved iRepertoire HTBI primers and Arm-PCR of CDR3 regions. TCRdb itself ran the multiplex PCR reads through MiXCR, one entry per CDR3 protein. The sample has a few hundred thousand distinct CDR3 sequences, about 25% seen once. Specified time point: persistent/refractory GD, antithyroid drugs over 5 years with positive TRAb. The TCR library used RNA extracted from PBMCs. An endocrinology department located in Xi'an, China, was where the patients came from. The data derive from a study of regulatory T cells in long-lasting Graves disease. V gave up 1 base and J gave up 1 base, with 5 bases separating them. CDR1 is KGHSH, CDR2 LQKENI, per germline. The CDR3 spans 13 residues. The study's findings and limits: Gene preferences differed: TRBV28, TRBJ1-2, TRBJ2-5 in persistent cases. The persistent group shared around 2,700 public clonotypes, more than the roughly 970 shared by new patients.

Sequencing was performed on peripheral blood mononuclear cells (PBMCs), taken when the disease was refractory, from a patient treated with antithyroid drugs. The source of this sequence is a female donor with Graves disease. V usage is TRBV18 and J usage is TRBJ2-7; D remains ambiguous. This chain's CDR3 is CASSPRRSYEQYF. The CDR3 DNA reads TGTGCCAGCTCACCACGTAGATCCTACGAGCAGTACTTC.